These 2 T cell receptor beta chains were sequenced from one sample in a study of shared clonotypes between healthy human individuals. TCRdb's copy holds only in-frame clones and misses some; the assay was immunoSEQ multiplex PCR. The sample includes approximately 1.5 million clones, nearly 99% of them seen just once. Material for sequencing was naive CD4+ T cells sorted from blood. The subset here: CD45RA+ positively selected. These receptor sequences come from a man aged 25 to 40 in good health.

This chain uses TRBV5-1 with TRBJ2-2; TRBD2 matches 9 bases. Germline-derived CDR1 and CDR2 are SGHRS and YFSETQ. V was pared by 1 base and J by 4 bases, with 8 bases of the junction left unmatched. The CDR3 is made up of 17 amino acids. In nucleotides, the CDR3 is TGCGCCAGCAGCTTGATGGTAGCGGGAGTTGGCACCGGGGAGCTGTTTTTT. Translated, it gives CASSLMVAGVGTGELFF.

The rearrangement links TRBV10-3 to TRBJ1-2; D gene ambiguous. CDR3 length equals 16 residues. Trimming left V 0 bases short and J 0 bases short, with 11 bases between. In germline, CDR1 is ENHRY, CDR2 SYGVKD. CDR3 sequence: CAISESGQATNYGYTF. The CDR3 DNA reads TGTGCCATCAGTGAGTCGGGCCAGGCGACTAACTATGGCTACACCTTC.